The next 13 T cell receptor beta chains were all read from a single sample in a study of blood T cell repertoires in COVID-19. The assay was immunoSEQ multiplex PCR, and TCRdb's table has in-frame clones only and misses some. The sample has some 89,000 clones; 76% are singletons. Sequenced material: peripheral blood. Receptors originate from a man between 65 and 85 years old with acute or convalescent COVID-19.

The J gene is TRBJ2-2, the V gene TRBV2; possibly TRBD2 for D (6 bases). CDR1 is SNHLY, CDR2 FYNNEI, per germline. The ends were cut back, 1 base at V and 7 bases at J, with 7 bases in the middle. The CDR3 has 13 residues. The CDR3 DNA is TGTGCCAGCAGTGAAGGGGAGGTCGGGGAGCTGTTTTTT. Encoded protein: CASSEGEVGELFF.

The chain carries TRBV5-1 and TRBJ1-1; TRBD1 agrees at 7 bases. The CDR3 is 13 amino acids. J gave up 5 bases and V 4 bases, and 5 bases lay outside the gene matches. The germline CDR1 and CDR2 sequences are SGHRS and YFSETQ. CDR3 bases: TGCGCCAGCAGCCCCCAGGGGGGAACTGAAGCTTTCTTT. Amino acids: CASSPQGGTEAFF. Drawing the rest from reference TRBV5-1 and TRBJ1-1, the complete variable domain is KAGVTQTPRYLIKTRGQQVTLSCSPISGHRSVSWYQQTPGQGLQFLFEYFSETQRNKGNFPGRFSGRQFSNSRSEMNVSTLELGDSALYLCASSPQGGTEAFFGQGTRLTVV.

The V gene is TRBV28, the J gene TRBJ2-2; D not certain. Germline-derived CDR1 and CDR2 are MDHEN and SYDVKM. The CDR3 has 12 residues. The germline V and J ends were trimmed by 3 bases and 5 bases, with 4 bases remaining between them. The CDR3 is CASSFSTGELFF. CDR3 in DNA: TGTGCCAGCAGTTTCAGTACCGGGGAGCTGTTTTTT.

In this sample, this clone turned up many times. The chain carries TRBV12-3 or TRBV12-4 and TRBJ2-7; the D is unclear. Deletions cut 2 bases from V and 2 bases from J, with 4 bases between. CDR3 size: 12 residues. CDR3 sequence: CASSLLTYEQYF. DNA of the CDR3: TGTGCCAGCAGTTTATTAACCTACGAGCAGTACTTC.

The gene calls are TRBV6-5 and TRBJ1-2; 12 bases line up with TRBD1. The length of the CDR3 is 14 residues. V trimming: 6 bases; J trimming: 7 bases; junction bases outside the gene matches: 6. Looked up from germline, CDR1 is MNHEY and CDR2 is SVGAGI. The CDR3 region is CASRTGQGAGGYTF. The DNA for the CDR3 is TGTGCCAGCAGGACGGGACAGGGGGCCGGTGGCTACACCTTC.

This clone was detected a few times. CDR3 loop: CASSQGRTEAFF. The CDR3 nucleotides are TGTGCCAGCAGCCAAGGGAGGACTGAAGCTTTCTTT. This sequence joins TRBV4-2 and TRBJ1-1; D remains ambiguous. Per germline, CDR1 LGHNA and CDR2 YNFKEQ. This CDR3 is built from 12 residues. The V and J ends lost 1 base and 5 bases respectively, with 5 bases between them.

The chain combines TRBV7-8 with TRBJ1-1; D might be TRBD1 (6 bases). Trimming left V 2 bases short and J 3 bases short, with 13 bases between. The CDR3 consists of 15 residues. Germline-derived CDR1 and CDR2 are SGHVS and FQNEAQ. The CDR3 protein is CASSLRSTGHTEAFF. In DNA form, the CDR3 reads TGTGCCAGCAGCTTAAGGTCAACAGGGCACACTGAAGCTTTCTTT.

This clone has only a few counts. The genes are TRBV24-1 and TRBJ2-3; D ambiguous. The CDR3 runs to 13 residues. Trimming left V 5 bases short and J 1 base short, with 6 bases between. Germline V gene sequence: CDR1 KGHDR, CDR2 SFDVKD. CDR3 nucleotide sequence: TGTGCCACCAGTGGATCGGGCACAGATACGCAGTATTTT. This translates into CATSGSGTDTQYF.

This clone has only one observation. V is TRBV19 and J is TRBJ2-5; 10 bases match TRBD2. The CDR3 totals 14 residues. Germline V gene data show CDR1 as LNHDA and CDR2 as SQIVND (reference sequence). V lost 7 bases to trimming and J lost 5 bases; unmatched junction nucleotides: 7. In DNA form, the CDR3 reads TGTGCCAGTAAGGAGCGGGGGGGCCTTGAGACCCAGTACTTC. Its protein is CASKERGGLETQYF.

The chain has TRBV13 and TRBJ1-6; D call uncertain. The V gene's germline CDR1 is PRHDT and CDR2 FYEKMQ (reference sequence). This CDR3 has 16 residues. V was cut by 0 bases and J by 0 bases, with 6 bases left in between. CDR3 in DNA: TGTGCCAGCAGCTTAGGAGGGAGCTCCTATAATTCACCCCTCCACTTT. It codes for CASSLGGSSYNSPLHF. Combining the CDR3 with reference TRBV13 and TRBJ1-6 gives the whole variable domain AAGVIQSPRHLIKEKRETATLKCYPIPRHDTVYWYQQGPGQDPQFLISFYEKMQSDKGSIPDRFSAQQFSDYHSELNMSSLELGDSALYFCASSLGGSSYNSPLHFGNGTRLTVT.

The table lists this clone with a few counts. In the same sample, other DNA sequences code for this CDR3. This chain connects TRBV5-1 to TRBJ2-3, with 10 nucleotides matching TRBD1. CDR1 and CDR2 (germline): SGHRS, YFSETQ. CDR3 length: 16 residues. Trimming cost V 4 bases and J 0 bases; bases outside gene matches: 5. CDR3 nucleotide sequence: TGCGCCAGCAGCCCGTTGGGACAGGGGAGCACAGATACGCAGTATTTT. The encoded protein is CASSPLGQGSTDTQYF.

The V gene is TRBV29-1, the J gene TRBJ2-3, with 7 bases that match TRBD1. This CDR3 contains 14 residues. Germline V gene lookup returns CDR1 SQVTM and CDR2 ANQGSEA. V was clipped by 8 bases and J by 4 bases; unmatched bases: 12. The CDR3 region has the DNA TGCAGCTTCAACTGGGGACAGAAACCAGATACGCAGTATTTT. It codes for CSFNWGQKPDTQYF.

This clone was seen a single time. The V gene is TRBV24-1, the J gene TRBJ1-1, with D perhaps matching TRBD1 (5 bases). CDR1 and CDR2 (germline): KGHDR, SFDVKD. The CDR3 is 13 residues long. V lost 5 bases and J lost 3, with 9 bases in between. CDR3 residues: CATSAGAYTEAFF. The CDR3 DNA is TGTGCCACCAGTGCTGGGGCTTACACTGAAGCTTTCTTT.